This T cell receptor beta chain was observed in a study of blood T cell repertoires in COVID-19. On the study more broadly: The United States, Italy and Spain provided the acute and convalescent COVID-19 samples. Sample material is recorded as cDNA or gDNA derived from T cells, B-cell-depleted T cells, or PBMCs.

Clones were sequenced by immunoSEQ multiplex PCR, and TCRdb holds only the in-frame ones, with some missing. The sample carries about 230,000 clones, 80% to 90% recorded once. The CDR3 runs 15 residues. The germline gives CDR1 MDHEN, CDR2 SYDVKM. V shed 6 bases and J 0 bases; nucleotides not matched to a gene: 8. The material sequenced was peripheral blood. The receptor's source is a man over 45 with COVID-19, enrolled during active disease. The chain joins TRBV28 to TRBJ2-7; the match to TRBD1 covers 7 bases. The CDR3 reads CASRARQGSSYEQYF. The CDR3 DNA sequence: TGTGCCAGCAGGGCCCGACAGGGAAGCTCCTACGAGCAGTACTTC.